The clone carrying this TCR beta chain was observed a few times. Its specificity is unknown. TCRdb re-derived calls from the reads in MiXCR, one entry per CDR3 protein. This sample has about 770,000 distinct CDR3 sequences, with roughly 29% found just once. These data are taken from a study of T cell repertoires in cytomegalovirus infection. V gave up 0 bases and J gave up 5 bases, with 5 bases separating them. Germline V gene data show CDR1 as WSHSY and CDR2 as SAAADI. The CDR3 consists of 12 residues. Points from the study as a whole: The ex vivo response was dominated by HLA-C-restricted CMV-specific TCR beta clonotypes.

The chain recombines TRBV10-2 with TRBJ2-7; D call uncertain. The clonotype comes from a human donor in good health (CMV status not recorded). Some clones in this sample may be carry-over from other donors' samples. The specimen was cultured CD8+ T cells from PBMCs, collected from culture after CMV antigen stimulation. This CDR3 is CASSESDDEQYF. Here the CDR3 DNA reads TGCGCCAGCAGTGAGTCGGATGACGAGCAGTACTTC.